The source of this T cell receptor (beta chain) is a study of spatial heterogeneity in lung cancer. Study conclusions and caveats: The appearance of ubiquitous expanded tumor TCRs in blood was greater at resection than follow-up.

The time point: sample taken at primary tumor resection. Sequencing of whole RNA from tumor, nontumor lung or frozen PBMC involved no sorting. In the case of this clonotype: Antigen: not known.

TCRdb redid the calling of the 5' RACE reads with MiXCR, one entry per CDR3 protein. The table has about 52,000 distinct CDR3 sequences, roughly 7% seen once. Per germline, CDR1 DFQATT and CDR2 SNEGSKA (reference sequence). The V end was cut by 6 bases, the J end by 2 bases, with 8 bases between. The CDR3 runs 13 residues. This sequence originates from a female donor with early-stage non-small cell lung cancer. This material consisted of PBMCs, taken at surgery. This chain connects TRBV20-1 to TRBJ2-6; D uncertain. In nucleotides, the CDR3 is TGCAGTGCACCGATAGCTGGGGCCAACGTCCTGACTTTC. It is translated as CSAPIAGANVLTF.